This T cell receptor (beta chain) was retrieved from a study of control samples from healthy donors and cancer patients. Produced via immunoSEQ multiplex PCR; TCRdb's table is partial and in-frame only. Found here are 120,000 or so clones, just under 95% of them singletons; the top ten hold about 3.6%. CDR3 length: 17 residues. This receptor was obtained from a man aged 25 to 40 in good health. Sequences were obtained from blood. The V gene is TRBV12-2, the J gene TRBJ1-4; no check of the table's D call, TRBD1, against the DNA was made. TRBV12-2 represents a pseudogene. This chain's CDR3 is CASRLEGAGATNEKLFF. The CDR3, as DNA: TGTGCAAGTCGCTTGGAGGGGGCAGGGGCAACTAATGAAAAACTGTTTTTT.